This TCR beta chain was profiled in a study of T cells in localized non-small cell lung cancer. The CDR3 has 14 amino acids. The ends were cut back, 4 bases at V and 2 bases at J, with 12 bases in the middle. The germline V gene has CDR1 SGHRS and CDR2 YFSETQ. The method was immunoSEQ multiplex PCR; TCRdb's version includes in-frame clones alone and lacks a portion of them. This table has about 52,000 clones, around 82% appearing once. The source is a woman between 40 and 69 years old with stage II lung adenocarcinoma. Sequencing was performed on PBMCs, taken before any cancer treatment. The J gene is TRBJ1-2, the V gene TRBV5-1; D is unclear. This CDR3 reads CASSDSHRNYGYTF. The CDR3 DNA sequence: TGCGCCAGCAGCGATAGTCACAGAAACTATGGCTACACCTTC.